Below, 5 T cell receptor beta chains from the same sample are listed, as sequenced in a study of cytomegalovirus exposure and HLA in healthy donors. Amplification used 60 Vbeta primers and 13 Jbeta primers. TCRdb's table, derived via immunoSEQ multiplex PCR, lists solely in-frame clones and lacks some. The sample records roughly 120,000 clones, roughly 80% being singletons. The specimen was PBMCs. These receptors were obtained from a middle-aged man in good health and CMV-seropositive.

The rearrangement links TRBV7-9 to TRBJ1-1, with D maybe TRBD1 (5 bases). There are 15 residues in the CDR3. Per germline, CDR1 SEHNR and CDR2 FQNEAQ (reference sequence). The V end was cut by 6 bases, the J end by 0 bases, with 14 bases between. CDR3: CASSSRSGMNTEAFF. CDR3 nucleotides: TGTGCCAGCAGTTCCCGGTCAGGGATGAACACTGAAGCTTTCTTT.

The chain couples TRBV7-8 to TRBJ2-2; tentatively, D is TRBD1 (6 bases). The V gene lost 0 bases and the J gene lost 2 bases, with 7 bases spanning the gap. The V gene's germline CDR1 is SGHVS and CDR2 FQNEAQ. There are 15 residues in the CDR3. Here the CDR3 reads CASSLADRNTGELFF. The CDR3 DNA is TGTGCCAGCAGCTTAGCGGACAGAAACACCGGGGAGCTGTTTTTT.

At least ten counts were recorded for this clone. The CDR3 loop reads CASSRPGQGTGNTIYF. The CDR3 nucleotides read TGTGCCAGCTCACGACCGGGACAGGGGACTGGAAACACCATATATTTT. This chain links TRBV18 with TRBJ1-3; 10 nucleotides agree with TRBD1. Germline-derived CDR1 and CDR2 are KGHSH and LQKENI. Losses at the gene ends were 4 bases for V and 2 bases for J; bases not matched to a gene: 5. The CDR3 has 16 amino acids.

The J gene is TRBJ2-7, the V gene TRBV13; TRBD2 matches 7 bases. The length of the CDR3 is 16 residues. Germline V gives CDR1 PRHDT, CDR2 FYEKMQ (reference sequence). Trimming cost V 0 bases and J 0 bases; bases outside gene matches: 5. The CDR3: CASSLGRAGSSYEQYF. The CDR3 DNA reads as TGTGCCAGCAGCTTAGGCAGAGCGGGGAGCTCCTACGAGCAGTACTTC.

The V call is TRBV7-2, the J call TRBJ2-7; 14 nucleotides agree with TRBD2. The length of the CDR3 is 16 residues. Germline lookup yields CDR1 SGHTA and CDR2 FQGNSA. Trimming removed 5 bases from V and 4 bases from J; junction bases left unmatched: 7. The CDR3 nucleotides read TGTGCCAGCAGCCGGGGGGGGACTAGCGGGAGTTACGAGCAGTACTTC. Translation: CASSRGGTSGSYEQYF.